This note documents a single T cell receptor beta chain sequence. The antigen is undetermined. This specimen belongs to a study of shared clonotypes between healthy human individuals. General observations from the study: Limitation of the genetic and exposure-history diversity represented came from the few donors.

The protocol was immunoSEQ multiplex PCR, while the TCRdb copy is restricted to in-frame clones and leaves out a portion. Of 500,000 or so clones in the sample, roughly 95% are singletons; the top ten hold approximately 0.06%. CD4+ cell separation produced CD45RA+ naive and CD45RA-negative memory subsets. This CDR3 has 16 amino acids. Germline loops: CDR1 KGHSH, CDR2 LQKENI. Trimming left V 0 bases short and J 2 bases short, with 10 bases between. This receptor was obtained from a woman between 25 and 40 years old in good health. The sequencing input was naive CD4+ T cells sorted from blood. The subset denotes: CD45RA+ positively selected. This sequence joins TRBV18 and TRBJ2-2; possibly TRBD2 for D (6 bases). CDR3 in DNA: TGTGCCAGCTCACCACCCACGGGGGAAAACACCGGGGAGCTGTTTTTT. Translating gives CASSPPTGENTGELFF.